The 32 T cell receptor beta chains reported below all come from one sample, sequenced in a study of cytomegalovirus exposure and HLA in healthy donors. Vbeta (60) and Jbeta (13) primers were used in the PCR. The assay was immunoSEQ multiplex PCR, and TCRdb's table has in-frame clones only and misses some. The repertoire includes roughly 230,000 clones, about 93% of them detected once, and about 1.8% sits in the top ten. The sample was PBMCs. The receptors were sampled from a girl aged 2-15 years in good health and CMV-seronegative.

The table lists this clone with a count of one. One junction end does not reproduce the germline sequence, and a read error may be involved. The chain links TRBV19 to TRBJ2-7; TRBD2 aligns across 11 bases. The CDR3 is made up of 15 amino acids. Germline V gene data show CDR1 as LNHDA and CDR2 as SQIVND (reference sequence). CDR3 DNA: TGTGCTAGTAGTATAGAACTAGCGGGAGCCTACGAGCAGTACTTC. This encodes CASSIELAGAYEQYF. Filled out from reference TRBV19 and TRBJ2-7, the complete variable domain reads DGGITQSPKYLFRKEGQNVTLSCEQNLNHDAMYWYRQDPGQGLRLIYYSQIVNDFQKGDIAEGYSVSREKKESFPLTVTSAQKNPTAFYLCASSIELAGAYEQYFGPGTRLTVT.

The genes are TRBV7-9 and TRBJ2-5, with 8 bases identical to TRBD2. The CDR3 is made up of 18 amino acids. Germline V CDR1 and CDR2: SEHNR, FQNEAQ (reference sequence). J gave up 4 bases and V 5 bases, and 18 bases lay outside the gene matches. The CDR3 DNA reads as TGTGCCAGCAGCCGTCCCCCGGGACTAGTAGGCGGCCGAGAGACCCAGTACTTC. Its protein is CASSRPPGLVGGRETQYF.

The V call is TRBV11-2, the J call TRBJ1-1; D is undetermined. V was cut by 4 bases and J by 0 bases, with 6 bases left in between. From germline, CDR1 is SGHAT and CDR2 FQNNGV. This CDR3 region has 13 residues. This CDR3 is CASSSNLNTEAFF. The CDR3 DNA sequence: TGTGCCAGCAGCTCTAACCTGAACACTGAAGCTTTCTTT.

The chain joins TRBV27 to TRBJ2-7; no definite D call. The V gene's germline CDR1 is MNHEY and CDR2 SMNVEV (reference sequence). CDR3 length: 13 amino acids. Trimming removed 3 bases at V and 7 bases at J, with 13 bases between. The DNA of the CDR3 is TGTGCCAGCAGTTTGCACCAAATCGGGGAGCAGTACTTC. It codes for CASSLHQIGEQYF.

This chain joins TRBV30 and TRBJ1-4; no firm D call. Germline V gene lookup returns CDR1 GTSNPN and CDR2 SVGIG (reference sequence). Trimming removed 0 bases at V and 4 bases at J, with 9 bases between. This CDR3 spans 14 amino acids. The CDR3 loop is CAWSVRRDNEKLFF. The CDR3 nucleotides read TGTGCCTGGAGTGTACGGCGGGATAATGAAAAACTGTTTTTT.

This sequence joins TRBV29-1 and TRBJ1-2, with 10 bases aligning to TRBD1. The CDR3 runs 14 residues. Trimming removed 5 bases from V and 7 bases from J; junction bases left unmatched: 10. Germline lookup yields CDR1 SQVTM and CDR2 ANQGSEA. CDR3 region: CSVRQGAIESGYTF. The CDR3 DNA follows: TGCAGCGTTAGACAGGGGGCGATTGAAAGTGGCTACACCTTC.

This clone was counted between two and nine times. J is TRBJ1-2 and V is TRBV6-6; no clear D. Germline CDR1 is MNHNY and CDR2 is SVGAGI (reference sequence). The ends were cut back, 6 bases at V and 6 bases at J, with 14 bases in the middle. The CDR3 extends over 13 amino acids. CDR3 in amino acids: CASSPLTEDGYTF. CDR3 coding DNA: TGTGCCAGCAGCCCCTTGACCGAGGATGGCTACACCTTC.

The chain joins TRBV5-6 to TRBJ2-3; D is unresolved. The V gene lost 0 bases and the J gene lost 6 bases, with 14 bases spanning the gap. The CDR3 has 15 amino acids. Germline values: CDR1 SGHDT, CDR2 YYEEEE. CDR3: CASSLVQLRSDTQYF. For the CDR3, the DNA is TGTGCCAGCAGCTTGGTCCAGCTAAGGAGCGATACGCAGTATTTT. The full variable domain, its missing parts supplied by reference TRBV5-6 and TRBJ2-3, is DAGVTQSPTHLIKTRGQQVTLRCSPKSGHDTVSWYQQALGQGPQFIFQYYEEEERQRGNFPDRFSGHQFPNYSSELNVNALLLGDSALYLCASSLVQLRSDTQYFGPGTRLTVL.

V usage is TRBV10-1 and J usage is TRBJ2-7, with a possible D match to TRBD1 (7 bases). Germline lookup yields CDR1 WNHNN and CDR2 SYGVQD (reference sequence). The CDR3 has 15 amino acids. Trimming removed 2 bases from V and 4 bases from J, with 15 bases in between. The CDR3 DNA reads as TGCGCCAGCAGTGAGGGGATGACAGGGAGGTACGAGCAGTACTTC. Protein: CASSEGMTGRYEQYF.

This clone showed up just a few times. The V call is TRBV4-1, the J call TRBJ1-4, with D possibly being TRBD1 (6 bases). The germline V gene encodes CDR1 MGHRA and CDR2 YSYEKL. The CDR3 totals 15 residues. V was shortened by 2 bases and J by 4 bases, with 11 bases between the two germline ends. CDR3 in DNA: TGCGCCAGCAGCCAACAGGGGATGATTAATGAAAAACTGTTTTTT. This codes for CASSQQGMINEKLFF.

This clone came up a few times. The chain employs TRBV10-1 and TRBJ2-1; 10 bases fit TRBD1. V shed 2 bases, J shed 7 bases, and the junction held 8 bases outside the gene matches. Germline V gene lookup returns CDR1 WNHNN and CDR2 SYGVQD (reference sequence). The CDR3 is made up of 16 amino acids. In nucleotides, the CDR3 is TGCGCCAGCAGTGAGACATCGGGACAGGGGTCGAATGAGCAGTTCTTC. Encoded protein: CASSETSGQGSNEQFF.

For the CDR3, the DNA is TGTGCCAGCAGAAACGGGGGGGGACGTGAGCAGTACTTC. This encodes CASRNGGGREQYF. The chain uses TRBV6-5 and TRBJ2-5, with TRBD2 matching over 8 bases. The germline CDR1 and CDR2 sequences are MNHEY and SVGAGI. Trimming removed 6 bases from V and 11 bases from J; junction bases left unmatched: 11. CDR3 length equals 13 residues.

The chain links TRBV6-1 to TRBJ1-2; D gene ambiguous. Looked up from germline, CDR1 is MNHNS and CDR2 is SASEGT. There are 15 residues in the CDR3. The ends were cut back, 7 bases at V and 0 bases at J, with 15 bases in the middle. The CDR3, as DNA: TGTGCCAGCACCCTGGAGGCCGGTACTAACTATGGCTACACCTTC. This translates into CASTLEAGTNYGYTF.

This clone was counted a single time. Its ends do not fully match the called genes, so a read error is possible. This sequence joins TRBV7-9 and TRBJ1-5, with no clear D. Germline lookup yields CDR1 SEHNR and CDR2 FQNEAQ (reference sequence). The CDR3 consists of 12 residues. CDR3 bases: TGTTCCAGCAGCTTAGGCGGGCGGCCCCAGCATTTT. This translates into CSSSLGGRPQHF.

Concerning this clone: The same CDR3 can be traced to other DNA sequences in this sample. This sequence joins TRBV5-1 and TRBJ1-1, with D possibly matching TRBD1 (5 bases). Germline V gives CDR1 SGHRS, CDR2 YFSETQ. Trimming cost V 0 bases and J 2 bases, with 8 bases left between them. This CDR3 contains 14 residues. The CDR3 DNA follows: TGCGCCAGCAGCTTGGGGGGGGGAAACACTGAAGCTTTCTTT. This translates into CASSLGGGNTEAFF.

The V call is TRBV7-9, the J call TRBJ2-2, with 8 nucleotides matching TRBD1. This CDR3 contains 14 residues. After removal of 6 bases from V and 6 bases from J, the junction contained 6 bases not matched to a gene. From germline, CDR1 is SEHNR and CDR2 FQNEAQ (reference sequence). Here the CDR3 reads CASSWTGKAGELFF. CDR3 DNA: TGTGCCAGCAGTTGGACAGGGAAAGCCGGGGAGCTGTTTTTT.

The gene calls are TRBV28 and TRBJ1-5; 7 bases fit TRBD1. Germline lookup yields CDR1 MDHEN and CDR2 SYDVKM. V lost 2 bases to trimming and J lost 5 bases; unmatched junction nucleotides: 3. The CDR3 totals 14 residues. The chain's CDR3 is CASSLQGEHQPQHF. DNA for the CDR3: TGTGCCAGCAGTTTACAGGGGGAACATCAGCCCCAGCATTTT.

The V call is TRBV21-1, the J call TRBJ1-5; the D call in the table, TRBD1, was not verified against the DNA. TRBV21-1 is classified as a pseudogene. The CDR3 consists of 16 residues. The CDR3 sequence: CASNQTGSICDQPQHF. In DNA, the CDR3 is TGTGCCAGCAACCAGACAGGGAGTATTTGCGATCAGCCCCAGCATTTT.

The chain carries TRBV14 and TRBJ1-3, with unresolved D. V lost 3 bases and J lost 7, with 4 bases in between. The CDR3 spans 11 residues. Germline V gene data show CDR1 as SGHDN and CDR2 as FVKESK. The CDR3 nucleotides are TGTGCCAGCAGCCAGAGTAACACCATATATTTT. Translation gives CASSQSNTIYF.

The table lists this clone with a count of one. The chain uses TRBV5-5 and TRBJ2-5; 8 nucleotides agree with TRBD2. There are 14 residues in the CDR3. Trimming at V came to 6 bases and at J to 4 bases, leaving 8 bases not matched to a gene. CDR1 is SGHKS and CDR2 is YYEKEE in the germline V gene (reference sequence). The CDR3 DNA reads as TGTGCCAGCACCCGGCGGGGGGAAATAGAGACCCAGTACTTC. This encodes CASTRRGEIETQYF.

This clone was seen only once. V is TRBV6-1 and J is TRBJ1-6, with 9 positions matching TRBD1. CDR1 and CDR2 from the germline V gene are MNHNS and SASEGT. There are 15 residues in the CDR3. J was trimmed by 6 bases and V by 7 bases; bases with no gene match: 7. CDR3 DNA: TGTGCCAGCAAGCCGGGACAGGGTACTAATTCACCCCTCCACTTT. It yields the protein CASKPGQGTNSPLHF.

The V call is TRBV10-1, the J call TRBJ2-7; TRBD2 matches 12 bases. The germline gives CDR1 WNHNN, CDR2 SYGVQD (reference sequence). The V segment lost 2 bases and the J segment 5 bases; nucleotides outside the gene matches: 13. The CDR3 contains 18 residues. The CDR3 DNA is TGCGCCAGCAGTGAGAGGACTAGCGGGGTGGAGGTGATGGACGAGCAGTACTTC. Its protein product is CASSERTSGVEVMDEQYF.

The chain has TRBV11-2 and TRBJ2-3, with TRBD1 identical over 7 bases. This CDR3 has 15 residues. In germline, CDR1 is SGHAT, CDR2 FQNNGV. V lost 1 base, J lost 0 bases, and 1 base stayed unmatched. The CDR3, as DNA: TGTGCCAGCAGCTTAGTGACAGGGAGCACAGATACGCAGTATTTT. Residues: CASSLVTGSTDTQYF.

V usage is TRBV6-1 and J usage is TRBJ2-2; tentatively, D is TRBD2 (6 bases). Trimming removed 0 bases at V and 0 bases at J, with 14 bases between. Germline V gives CDR1 MNHNS, CDR2 SASEGT. The CDR3 has 18 amino acids. The CDR3 loop reads CASSEAVGGGTNTGELFF. CDR3 sequence (DNA): TGTGCCAGCAGTGAAGCGGTGGGAGGCGGGACGAACACCGGGGAGCTGTTTTTT.

This clone appeared a single time. At one end, the junction sequence differs from germline, possibly due to a read error. V gene TRBV29-1 combines with J gene TRBJ1-2; D not resolved. Germline CDR1 reads SQVTM; CDR2 reads ANQGSEA. The CDR3 spans 13 residues. CDR3 sequence: CSVSVWSPVFFLF. In nucleotides, the CDR3 is TGCAGCGTTTCAGTCTGGAGCCCTGTCTTTTTTCTCTTC. Together with reference TRBV29-1 and TRBJ1-2, the CDR3 gives the full variable domain: SAVISQKPSRDICQRGTSLTIQCQVDSQVTMMFWYRQQPGQSLTLIATANQGSEATYESGFVIDKFPISRPNLTFSTLTVSNMSPEDSSIYLCSVSVWSPVFFLFGSGTRLTVV.

The chain uses TRBV27 and TRBJ2-3; TRBD1 might be the D (6 bases). V was pared by 3 bases and J by 3 bases, with 10 bases between. The germline V gene encodes CDR1 MNHEY and CDR2 SMNVEV (reference sequence). This CDR3 contains 14 residues. The CDR3 coding sequence is TGTGCCAGCAGTTTGGGGGCATTAACAGATACGCAGTATTTT. Amino acids: CASSLGALTDTQYF.

The chain joins TRBV7-3 to TRBJ2-1, with a tentative D call TRBD2 (5 bases). CDR1 and CDR2 (germline): SGHTA, FQGTGA. The CDR3 runs 16 residues. Trimming left V 1 base short and J 0 bases short, with 10 bases between. CDR3 sequence (DNA): TGTGCCAGCAGCTTAATTCCGGGGAGCTCCTACAATGAGCAGTTCTTC. It translates to CASSLIPGSSYNEQFF.

V usage is TRBV4-1 and J usage is TRBJ2-2; D gene uncertain. Trimming removed 4 bases from V and 8 bases from J, with 8 bases in between. The CDR3 sequence is 12 residues long. Looked up from germline, CDR1 is MGHRA and CDR2 is YSYEKL. CDR3 in amino acids: CASSPQAGELFF. CDR3 coding DNA: TGCGCCAGCAGCCCTCAAGCGGGGGAGCTGTTTTTT.

The V call is TRBV18, the J call TRBJ2-7; 7 positions agree with TRBD2. Trimming at V came to 0 bases and at J to 5 bases, leaving 4 bases not matched to a gene. The CDR3 is made up of 14 amino acids. Germline lookup yields CDR1 KGHSH and CDR2 LQKENI. CDR3 sequence: CASSPPTSRHEQYF. In nucleotides, the CDR3 is TGTGCCAGCTCACCACCGACTAGCAGGCACGAGCAGTACTTC. Together with reference TRBV18 and TRBJ2-7, the CDR3 gives the full variable domain: NAGVMQNPRHLVRRRGQEARLRCSPMKGHSHVYWYRQLPEEGLKFMVYLQKENIIDESGMPKERFSAEFPKEGPSILRIQQVVRGDSAAYFCASSPPTSRHEQYFGPGTRLTVT.

This chain links TRBV5-4 with TRBJ2-4; 8 nucleotides align to TRBD2. After removal of 0 bases from V and 3 bases from J, the junction contained 5 bases not matched to a gene. Germline V gene data show CDR1 as SGHNT and CDR2 as YYREEE (reference sequence). The CDR3 has 16 residues. CDR3 sequence: CASSLERESGKNIQYF. CDR3 sequence (DNA): TGTGCCAGCAGCTTGGAGCGGGAGTCGGGCAAAAACATTCAGTACTTC.

This rearrangement joins TRBV10-3 to TRBJ2-7; tentative D call: TRBD2 (5 bases). Between the trimmed V and J ends, which lost 3 bases and 0 bases, there was a span of 9 bases. CDR3 length: 14 amino acids. The germline CDR1 and CDR2 sequences are ENHRY and SYGVKD. The CDR3 sequence: CAISDRESSYEQYF. For the CDR3, the DNA is TGTGCCATCAGTGATCGGGAAAGCTCCTACGAGCAGTACTTC.

V gene TRBV28 combines with J gene TRBJ1-1; D is undetermined. Trimming took 4 bases from V and 5 from J, leaving 20 bases between them. This CDR3 contains 16 residues. The germline CDR1 and CDR2 sequences are MDHEN and SYDVKM. Written as DNA, the CDR3 is TGTGCCAGCAGTTCCCAGATCCTAAGTGCGGGGACTGAAGCTTTCTTT. Its translation is CASSSQILSAGTEAFF.